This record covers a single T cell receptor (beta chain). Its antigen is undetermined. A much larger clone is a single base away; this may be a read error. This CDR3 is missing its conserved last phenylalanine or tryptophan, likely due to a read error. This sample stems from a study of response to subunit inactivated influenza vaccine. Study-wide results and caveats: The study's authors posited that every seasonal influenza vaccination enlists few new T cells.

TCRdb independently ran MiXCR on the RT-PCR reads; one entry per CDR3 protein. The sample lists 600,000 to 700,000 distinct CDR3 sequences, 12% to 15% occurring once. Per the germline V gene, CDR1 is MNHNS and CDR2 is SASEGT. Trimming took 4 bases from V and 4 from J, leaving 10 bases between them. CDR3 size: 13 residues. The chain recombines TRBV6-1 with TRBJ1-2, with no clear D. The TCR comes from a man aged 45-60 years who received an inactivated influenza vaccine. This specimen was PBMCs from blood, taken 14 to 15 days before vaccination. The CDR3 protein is CASSGPKLYGYTV. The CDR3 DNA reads TGTGCCAGCAGTGGACCGAAACTCTATGGCTACACCGTC.